This T cell receptor (beta chain) was sequenced for a study of shared clonotypes between healthy human individuals. The naive CD8 fraction comprised CD45RO-negative cells positively selected for CCR7 and excluded terminally differentiated effector memory CD45RA+ cells. TCRdb's table, derived via immunoSEQ multiplex PCR, lists solely in-frame clones and lacks some. The sample records 650,000 to 800,000 clones, roughly nine tenths being singletons. The germline CDR1 and CDR2 sequences are SGHAT and FQNNGV. CDR3 length: 15 amino acids. The junction had 8 bases not matched to a gene; V was cut back by 4 bases and J by 4 bases. The study, taken as a whole, reports: Generally, naive subsets came out with larger estimated richness than memory subsets.

This clone was observed a few times. Its cognate antigen is unknown. The specimen sequenced was naive CD8+ T cells sorted from blood. The rearrangement uses TRBV11-2 and TRBJ1-1, with TRBD1 identical over 8 bases. This receptor was obtained from a man aged 25-45 years in good health. CDR3 DNA sequence: TGTGCCAGCAGCTCCAGCAGGGGGCTGGGCACTGAAGCTTTCTTT. Its translation: CASSSSRGLGTEAFF.